Shown below are 23 T cell receptor beta chains from a single sample sequenced in a study of T cells after yellow fever vaccination. TCRdb re-called the 5' RACE reads through MiXCR, storing one row per CDR3 protein. The sample lists approximately 240,000 distinct CDR3 sequences, roughly 3.5% occurring once. The specimen was PBMCs, collected 15 days after the yellow fever booster vaccination. These TCRs come from a man between 18 and 35 years old who received the YFV17D yellow fever vaccine.

In its sample, this clonotype was seen many times. This sequence joins TRBV20-1 and TRBJ2-7; 7 nucleotides agree with TRBD2. V gave up 0 bases and J gave up 2 bases; unmatched junction bases: 10. The CDR3 has 16 residues. In germline, CDR1 is DFQATT, CDR2 SNEGSKA (reference sequence). CDR3 sequence reads: CSARDVRRGRTYEQYF. The CDR3 nucleotides are TGCAGTGCTAGAGATGTGCGGCGGGGGAGGACCTACGAGCAGTACTTC.

Many counts were recorded for this clonotype. Here the CDR3 reads CASSFWTSWTDTQYF. In nucleotides, the CDR3 is TGTGCCAGCAGCTTTTGGACTAGCTGGACAGATACGCAGTATTTT. V is TRBV11-2 and J is TRBJ2-3, with 8 bases fitting TRBD2. CDR3 size: 15 residues. Germline trimming cut 3 bases from V and 3 bases from J; bases unmatched to any gene: 5. Germline V gene lookup returns CDR1 SGHAT and CDR2 FQNNGV.

V gene TRBV5-4 combines with J gene TRBJ2-5, with D tentatively TRBD2 (5 bases). CDR1 is SGHNT and CDR2 is YYREEE in the germline V gene (reference sequence). V was trimmed by 1 base and J by 4 bases, leaving 11 bases between them. CDR3 length: 14 residues. The CDR3: CASSLLAGGETQYF. The CDR3 DNA reads TGTGCCAGCAGCTTGTTGGCAGGAGGAGAGACCCAGTACTTC.

This clonotype was seen repeatedly, ten times or more. The chain joins TRBV6-5 to TRBJ2-7; D ambiguous. CDR3 length: 15 amino acids. The germline V and J ends were trimmed by 2 bases and 2 bases, with 13 bases remaining between them. Germline loops: CDR1 MNHEY, CDR2 SVGAGI. The CDR3 reads CASSYTVTPAYEQYF. The CDR3 coding sequence is TGTGCCAGCAGTTACACGGTGACACCTGCCTACGAGCAGTACTTC.

This clonotype was counted many times. The V and J genes are TRBV5-1 and TRBJ2-1; 10 positions match TRBD2. Losses at the gene ends were 8 bases for V and 7 bases for J; bases not matched to a gene: 6. The CDR3 is 13 residues long. Germline loops: CDR1 SGHRS, CDR2 YFSETQ. CDR3 in amino acids: CASSAGGSNEQFF. CDR3 coding DNA: TGCGCCAGTTCAGCGGGGGGGTCGAATGAGCAGTTCTTC.

This clonotype showed up many times. J is TRBJ1-2 and V is TRBV28; the D gene is possibly TRBD1 (5 bases). Trimming took 8 bases from V and 5 from J, leaving 12 bases between them. The CDR3 consists of 12 residues. Germline V gene lookup returns CDR1 MDHEN and CDR2 SYDVKM. CDR3: CASAPGGYGYTF. The CDR3 nucleotides are TGTGCCAGCGCTCCCGGGGGTTATGGCTACACCTTC.

This clonotype was observed at least ten times. The chain is built from TRBV7-6 and TRBJ1-1; D is unresolved. The CDR3 is made up of 13 amino acids. The germline V and J ends were trimmed by 1 base and 4 bases, with 7 bases remaining between them. Germline values: CDR1 SGHVS, CDR2 FNYEAQ. The CDR3 protein is CASSLGESTEAFF. The CDR3 region has the DNA TGTGCCAGCAGCTTAGGAGAAAGCACTGAAGCTTTCTTT.

There are many counts of this clonotype. Here the CDR3 reads CASSYSPTLNSPLHF. DNA for the CDR3: TGTGCCAGCAGTTACTCCCCTACCCTTAATTCACCCCTCCACTTT. This rearrangement joins TRBV6-6 to TRBJ1-6; D is uncertain. This CDR3 has 15 amino acids. The ends were cut back, 0 bases at V and 6 bases at J, with 9 bases in the middle. Germline CDR1 is MNHNY and CDR2 is SVGAGI (reference sequence).

This clonotype was seen many times. Here the CDR3 DNA reads TGCAGTGCTGAACACACCTCTGGAAACACCATATATTTT. As protein: CSAEHTSGNTIYF. The V and J genes are TRBV20-1 and TRBJ1-3; D uncertain. Trimming removed 5 bases from V and 0 bases from J, with 8 bases in between. Germline CDR1 and CDR2: DFQATT and SNEGSKA (reference sequence). This CDR3 region has 13 residues.

This clonotype has a count of ten or more. V gene TRBV20-1 combines with J gene TRBJ2-3, with TRBD2 matching 7 bases. Germline assignment: CDR1 DFQATT and CDR2 SNEGSKA (reference sequence). V was clipped by 1 base and J by 0 bases; unmatched bases: 7. The CDR3 loop spans 16 amino acids. The CDR3 sequence: CSARGPGGSSTDTQYF. DNA for the CDR3: TGCAGTGCTAGAGGCCCCGGGGGGTCAAGCACAGATACGCAGTATTTT.

This clonotype was seen at least ten times. The chain carries TRBV18 and TRBJ1-1, with a weak D call TRBD1 (5 bases). Germline-derived CDR1 and CDR2 are KGHSH and LQKENI. Trimming took 3 bases from V and 7 from J, leaving 9 bases between them. The CDR3 contains 12 residues. The DNA for the CDR3 is TGTGCCAGCTCACCCATGACAGTTGAAGCTTTCTTT. Its translation: CASSPMTVEAFF. Combining the CDR3 with reference TRBV18 and TRBJ1-1 gives the whole variable domain NAGVMQNPRHLVRRRGQEARLRCSPMKGHSHVYWYRQLPEEGLKFMVYLQKENIIDESGMPKERFSAEFPKEGPSILRIQQVVRGDSAAYFCASSPMTVEAFFGQGTRLTVV.

This clonotype was detected ten times or more. The chain has TRBV5-1 and TRBJ1-5; D is possibly TRBD1 (6 bases). V lost 0 bases to trimming and J lost 1 base, with 8 bases between them. Germline V gene data show CDR1 as SGHRS and CDR2 as YFSETQ. CDR3 length: 15 residues. The CDR3 reads CASSLGDTSNQPQHF. The CDR3, as DNA: TGCGCCAGCAGCTTGGGGGACACAAGCAATCAGCCCCAGCATTTT.

This clonotype occurred many times. This chain connects TRBV5-1 to TRBJ1-1, with 10 bases lining up with TRBD1. There are 15 residues in the CDR3. The junction had 7 bases not matched to a gene; V was cut back by 0 bases and J by 8 bases. Germline V gives CDR1 SGHRS, CDR2 YFSETQ. The CDR3, as DNA: TGCGCCAGCAGCTTGGAGGGACAGGGGTATGAGGAAGCTTTCTTT. Translated: CASSLEGQGYEEAFF.

This clonotype was seen many times. The J gene is TRBJ1-1, the V gene TRBV10-3; the D gene is possibly TRBD1 (5 bases). Trimming removed 8 bases from V and 5 bases from J, with 15 bases in between. The CDR3 contains 13 residues. The V gene's germline CDR1 is ENHRY and CDR2 SYGVKD. The CDR3 loop reads CAISRARGTEAFF. The CDR3 DNA reads as TGTGCCATCTCTCGGGCCCGGGGGACTGAAGCTTTCTTT.

The sample holds many counts of this clonotype. CDR3 in amino acids: CASSPLGQGAGYTF. CDR3 DNA: TGTGCCAGCAGTCCATTAGGACAGGGGGCTGGCTACACCTTC. This chain links TRBV6-5 with TRBJ1-2; 11 bases align to TRBD1. CDR1 and CDR2 from the germline V gene are MNHEY and SVGAGI. CDR3 length: 14 residues. The J segment lost 7 bases and the V segment lost 5 bases, leaving 6 bases of the junction unmatched.

This clonotype occurred many times. This chain uses TRBV3-1 with TRBJ2-1; the match to TRBD2 covers 11 bases. The CDR3 length is 19 residues. Germline V gene data show CDR1 as LGHDT and CDR2 as YNNKEL (reference sequence). The J segment lost 0 bases and the V segment lost 1 base, leaving 8 bases of the junction unmatched. The CDR3 nucleotides read TGTGCCAGCAGCCAAGGTAGTCTAGCGGGGGGTCCCTCCTACAATGAGCAGTTCTTC. As protein: CASSQGSLAGGPSYNEQFF.

This clonotype was counted ten times or more. The chain links TRBV3-1 to TRBJ1-2; weak D call: TRBD1 (5 bases). Between the trimmed V and J ends, which lost 6 bases and 8 bases, there was a span of 25 bases. Germline V gene sequence: CDR1 LGHDT, CDR2 YNNKEL (reference sequence). This CDR3 is 16 amino acids long. The CDR3: CASRSAVRWQGEGYTF. The CDR3 DNA follows: TGTGCCAGCAGATCCGCCGTCCGGTGGCAGGGTGAAGGCTACACCTTC. Full variable domain (outside the CDR3, taken from reference TRBV3-1 and TRBJ1-2): DTAVSQTPKYLVTQMGNDKSIKCEQNLGHDTMYWYKQDSKKFLKIMFSYNNKELIINETVPNRFSPKSPDKAHLNLHINSLELGDSAVYFCASRSAVRWQGEGYTFGSGTRLTVV.

This clonotype occurred a few times. This rearrangement joins TRBV6-5 to TRBJ1-6; D unresolved. Trimming left V 6 bases short and J 7 bases short, with 4 bases between. Germline lookup yields CDR1 MNHEY and CDR2 SVGAGI. The CDR3 extends over 11 amino acids. The CDR3 spells CASRGNSPLHF. The CDR3, as DNA: TGTGCCAGCAGGGGGAATTCACCCCTCCACTTT.

This clonotype was recorded at least ten times. The chain carries TRBV21-1 and TRBJ1-6; the table calls TRBD1, which could not be checked here. TRBV21-1 is given as a pseudogene. The length of the CDR3 is 15 residues. The CDR3 DNA sequence: TGTGCCAGCAGCAAAGTTCGGAGGGGGAAGTCACCCCTCCACTTT. It yields the protein CASSKVRRGKSPLHF.

This clonotype was seen ten or more times. The chain couples TRBV6-6 to TRBJ2-7, with D possibly TRBD2 on 5 matching bases. The germline V and J ends were trimmed by 5 bases and 4 bases, with 24 bases remaining between them. The length of the CDR3 is 17 residues. Germline CDR1 and CDR2: MNHNY and SVGAGI (reference sequence). DNA of the CDR3: TGTGCCAGCAGTCCATCGGTCACGGGTCGGGATGTATACGAGCAGTACTTC. As protein: CASSPSVTGRDVYEQYF.

The V gene is TRBV19, the J gene TRBJ2-1, with D possibly being TRBD1 (6 bases). This CDR3 spans 13 amino acids. The V gene lost 6 bases and the J gene lost 6 bases, with 12 bases spanning the gap. Germline CDR1 is LNHDA and CDR2 is SQIVND (reference sequence). The CDR3 protein is CASSWSRGNEQFF. The CDR3 DNA sequence: TGTGCCAGTAGCTGGAGCAGGGGCAATGAGCAGTTCTTC.

This clonotype was recorded many times. The genes are TRBV7-3 and TRBJ2-6; unclear D gene. The CDR3 length is 13 residues. Trimming cost V 5 bases and J 4 bases, with 6 bases left between them. The germline V gene has CDR1 SGHTA and CDR2 FQGTGA. The CDR3 sequence is CASSGPGANVLTF. DNA for the CDR3: TGTGCCAGCAGCGGGCCAGGGGCCAACGTCCTGACTTTC.

This clonotype has a count of ten or more. The rearrangement uses TRBV20-1 and TRBJ1-2, with D uncertain. Trimming shortened V by 6 bases and J by 5 bases, and 10 bases separated the two germline ends. Per the germline V gene, CDR1 is DFQATT and CDR2 is SNEGSKA (reference sequence). The CDR3 is 11 amino acids. The CDR3 region is CSAPARYGYTF. The CDR3 region has the DNA TGCAGTGCCCCCGCGCGATATGGCTACACCTTC.